This TCR beta chain came from a study of T cell responses to AZD1222 COVID-19 vaccine (dated by TCRdb to the early 2020s). A note on the overall study: TCR sequencing covered more than 230 trial participants: roughly 200 given two doses of AZD1222 and about 26 given two doses of MenACWY control vaccine. Trial participants were enrolled by age into 18-55, 56-69 and 70-plus year subgroups, with 148, 28 and 57 TCR-sequenced participants respectively.

The time point label corresponds to: about 28 days (+/-7) after the second vaccine dose. AZD1222 recipients with second doses at about 4 weeks or about 12 weeks were pooled, because spike-specific TCR depth and breadth did not differ between schedules. Vaccinee samples were obtained from the UK trials COV001 and COV002, which included a single-blind randomized controlled phase 2/3 trial of AZD1222 (ChAdOx1 nCoV-19) in healthy adults. Trial participant PBMC samples were collected at day 0 and day 28 after the second dose for TCRbeta chain sequencing. The investigation overall reported the following: Nearly half of unique spike-specific TCRs reportedly recognized epitopes outside regions mutated in the B.1.351 and B.1.1.7 variants. CD4 TCRs associated with the vaccine covered the entire spike protein, and the dominant responses were in regions 160-218 and 743-854. Participants were mostly white British and included more females than males, and it was suggested by the authors that clonal diversity may have been underestimated. In the small 56-69-year group, the increase in depth fell short of significance, most likely because of low power. Spike-specific TCR breadth and depth rose significantly after two AZD1222 doses compared with day 0 and with MenACWY recipients. Only five or six AZD1222 recipients were SARS-CoV-2 seropositive at baseline, limiting conclusions about previously exposed vaccinees. Because no day 14 peak-response samples were available, the repertoires could be characterized only after the peak T cell response.

The trim is 5 bases for V and 5 bases for J, with a gap of 19 bases between the germline ends. CDR1 and CDR2 were assigned from the germline V gene (reference sequence) as SEHNR and FQNEAQ. From cysteine to phenylalanine, the CDR3 is 15 amino acids long. Only the CDR3 part of the read is kept: 45 bases, read in frame from the first base. On this clone: Its antigen is unknown. Within one base of it there is no much larger clone, and no base qualities were kept.

The CDR3 regions of human TCRbeta chains were analyzed by immunosequencing. The paper's data handling went like this. TCRs in the repertoires were compared against a reference library of SARS-CoV-2-specific TCRs that had been generated with the MIRA antigen-specificity platform. Breadth was defined as the fraction of unique TCRs that were SARS-CoV-2-associated. Depth was defined as the fraction of total T cells that were SARS-CoV-2-associated. Using the MIRA data, each spike-specific TCR was mapped to the spike region that the TCR reacts to and placed in a CD4 or CD8 class. Log10-transformed breadth and depth values were compared by one-way ANOVA with Sidak's multiple comparisons tests. TCRdb provides this immuneACCESS table in a form limited to in-frame rearrangements. Some clones are lacking; in checked studies, under half of them reflect an unresolved V gene, and why the rest are absent is not known. V, J and clone size were drawn from that table, and D and trimming were deduced from the DNA. Counted in this sample were 100,000 or so clones; about 90% of them appeared once. The ten biggest clones cover more than 8.5% of the sample.

The sequence came from an adult who received the AZD1222 COVID-19 vaccine. The chain was built from TRBV7-9 and TRBJ2-7; the D gene is possibly TRBD1, with 8 bases matching. Sequences were derived from peripheral blood, sampled 28 days after the second AZD1222 dose. The DNA reads as follows: TGTGCCAGCAGCACATACAGGGGGGGCAAAAACGAGCAGTACTTC. It specifies CASSTYRGGKNEQYF.